In this sample, the clone carrying this T cell receptor (beta chain) turned up a few times. The antigen is undetermined. CDR3 length: 18 residues. Germline assignment: CDR1 KGHSH and CDR2 LQKENI. V trimming: 3 bases; J trimming: 0 bases; junction bases outside the gene matches: 7. This sample is part of a study of immune heterogeneity within non-small cell lung tumors. Findings and limits, study-wide: Identical dominant CDR3 beta clonotypes were found repeatedly across the tumor sites of a single patient, and these appeared alongside high-frequency clones that were unique to particular tumor locations.

Bulk tumor genomic DNA (about 590 ng per sample) served as template. Collection of several biopsies per primary tumor, spaced far apart, took place during surgery. Surgery that was curative in intent was performed on patients with untreated, newly diagnosed non-small cell lung cancer. Multiplex PCR (32 V and 13 J primers) was used to amplify the TCR beta CDR3. TCRdb re-called the multiplex PCR reads through MiXCR, storing one row per CDR3 protein. The sample contains 2,000 to 2,500 distinct CDR3 sequences, about a third of which appear only once. The specimen was lung tumor tissue. The sequence was obtained from a man in his 70s with non-small cell lung cancer. The chain is built from TRBV18 and TRBJ2-6; 8 positions match TRBD1. In DNA, the CDR3 is TGTGCCAGCTCACCTCTCGGGACAGGTATCTCTGGGGCCAACGTCCTGACTTTC. Translation: CASSPLGTGISGANVLTF.